The present T cell receptor (beta chain) was sequenced within a study of cytomegalovirus exposure and HLA in healthy donors. Findings of the study overall: Later findings reportedly placed an Asian-associated ancestry cluster below the approximately 670-donor mean for N-insertions. In a later analysis, HLA-associated beta chains showed higher expansion and lower generation probabilities than comparable chains.

The PCR ran on 60 Vbeta and 13 Jbeta primers. Some clones are missing from TCRdb's copy, which holds only in-frame ones; the method was immunoSEQ multiplex PCR. The sample lists some 28,000 clones, about 66% occurring once. Germline CDR1 is SGHRS and CDR2 is YFSETQ. This CDR3 is built from 14 residues. Unmatched junction bases numbered 4, after V lost 3 bases and J lost 6 bases. A word on this clone: The antigen is not known.

The J gene is TRBJ2-7, the V gene TRBV5-1; 12 positions agree with TRBD1. The TCR originated in a male donor in good health and CMV-seropositive. Sequencing was done on a sample of PBMCs. CDR3 residues: CASSSGQGAREQYF. The CDR3, as DNA: TGCGCCAGCAGCTCGGGACAGGGGGCCCGCGAGCAGTACTTC.